One T cell receptor (beta chain) is described in this entry. This clone turned up a few times. Its antigen is unknown. Base qualities are not at hand, and no much larger clone is one base apart. One collaborating source in Seattle enrolled patients during active infection and followed them longitudinally through the course of disease. Collaborating institutions collected whole blood in K2EDTA tubes following their own protocols. For TCRbeta analysis, collaborators shipped samples in one of three forms: frozen whole blood, isolated PBMCs, or DNA extracted from either of those sample types. V sheds 5 bases and J sheds 5 bases, leaving 13 bases between their ends. The CDR3 contains 14 residues, cysteine and phenylalanine counted. Just the 42-base CDR3 DNA is kept, in frame starting at base 1. Per the germline V gene (reference sequence), SEHNR is the CDR1 and FQNEAQ is the CDR2. These data come from a study of blood T cell repertoires in COVID-19 (TCRdb year 2020). About the full investigation: Collaborator samples came from the United States, Italy and Spain and covered acute and convalescent phases of COVID-19. The prospective study material was composed of cDNA or gDNA derived from T cells, B-cell-depleted T cells, or PBMCs. The dataset comprised deeply sampled blood TCRbeta repertoires from subjects exposed to, actively infected with, or recovered from COVID-19. The repertoires were made available in a free public database intended to serve as a resource for research on the immune response to SARS-CoV-2. Samples were obtained from the ongoing ImmuneRACE study (first 160 participants) and from over 1,000 subjects provided by 6 global collaborators. The sample metadata nearly always contained a de-identified subject ID, COVID-19 status, age in years and sex. Where available, HLA class I and class II types were obtained from metadata supplied by the sample provider rather than from assay-based typing. Broader findings and caveats from the paper: How much clinical and demographic metadata was included differed by source and by participant, and the metadata was provided uncurated.

TCRbeta CDR3 regions were amplified from genomic DNA using the immunoSEQ Assay, a bias-controlled multiplex PCR. The original methods were these. Within the assay, amplification of reference gene primers was used to estimate how many nucleated cells each sample contained. To quantify the absolute abundance of each unique TCRbeta CDR3 rearrangement, sequence reads were collapsed and filtered. Productive Simpson clonality was computed per sample as the square root of Simpson's diversity index over productive rearrangements. Sourced from immuneACCESS, this table was stored by TCRdb with only in-frame sequences that have V and J called. A share of the clones is absent; for the studies checked, an unresolved V gene accounts for under half, and the remainder has no known explanation. That table gives V, J and clone size, and the DNA gave D and trimming. The table for this sample lists 250,000 or so clones; 90% of them were counted only once. Clones ranked in the top ten supply 2% to 2.5% of the sample.

The V gene is TRBV7-9 and the J gene is TRBJ1-3; TRBD1 is a possible D gene, resting on 5 matching bases. Material: peripheral blood. This receptor was taken from an older woman with COVID-19, enrolled during active disease. Read as DNA, the sequence is TGTGCCAGCAGCCCCGACAGAGTCCGAAACACCATATATTTT. Translated, it gives CASSPDRVRNTIYF.